A single sample gave rise to the 23 T cell receptor beta chains below, sequenced in a study of blood T cell repertoires in COVID-19. TCRdb's copy holds only in-frame clones and misses some; the assay was immunoSEQ multiplex PCR. The repertoire has about 200,000 clones, about 80% of them found once; the top ten carry about 6.9%. Sequencing was performed on peripheral blood. These TCRs come from a human donor with acute or convalescent COVID-19. The donor label of this sample is uncertain.

The chain joins TRBV24-1 to TRBJ2-1, with 14 bases matching TRBD2. The CDR3 length is 16 residues. The junction had 10 bases not matched to a gene; V was cut back by 9 bases and J by 7 bases. Germline V lookup: CDR1 KGHDR, CDR2 SFDVKD. The CDR3 region is CATATGTSGSFNEQFF. The CDR3 DNA reads TGTGCCACCGCAACCGGGACTAGCGGGAGTTTTAATGAGCAGTTCTTC.

The chain is built from TRBV3-1 (or the pseudogene TRBV3-2) and TRBJ2-5, with TRBD2 identical over 14 bases. This CDR3 has 16 residues. The germline CDR1 and CDR2 sequences are LGHDT and YNNKEL (reference sequence). V was pared by 4 bases and J by 5 bases, with 6 bases of the junction left unmatched. The CDR3 is CASSLQGLAGAETQYF. DNA of the CDR3: TGTGCCAGCAGCCTCCAGGGACTAGCGGGAGCCGAGACCCAGTACTTC.

The CDR3 region has the DNA TGTGCCAGCAGCTCCTGGACAGTTTCACCCCTCCACTTT. This gives the protein CASSSWTVSPLHF. The rearrangement links TRBV7-2 to TRBJ1-6, with D maybe TRBD1 (6 bases). Germline assignment: CDR1 SGHTA and CDR2 FQGNSA. The CDR3 has 13 amino acids. Between the trimmed V and J ends, which lost 4 bases and 9 bases, there was a span of 10 bases.

The table lists this clone with a few counts. This sequence joins TRBV19 and TRBJ1-5, with D possibly being TRBD1 (6 bases). The CDR3 consists of 15 residues. From germline, CDR1 is LNHDA and CDR2 SQIVND (reference sequence). V lost 3 bases, J lost 9 bases, and 18 bases lay in between. CDR3 in amino acids: CASSMGDTRLRPQHF. CDR3 nucleotides: TGTGCCAGTAGTATGGGGGACACCCGTCTTCGGCCCCAGCATTTT. Complete variable domain (other parts from reference TRBV19 and TRBJ1-5): DGGITQSPKYLFRKEGQNVTLSCEQNLNHDAMYWYRQDPGQGLRLIYYSQIVNDFQKGDIAEGYSVSREKKESFPLTVTSAQKNPTAFYLCASSMGDTRLRPQHFGDGTRLSIL.

The V call is TRBV12-5, the J call TRBJ2-2; 9 nucleotides agree with TRBD2. The CDR3 has 15 amino acids. V dropped 6 bases and J dropped 6; count of bases not matched to a gene: 8. From germline, CDR1 is LGHNT and CDR2 FRNRAP. CDR3 in DNA: TGTGCTAGTGGCCCCCCGGGACTAGCCCCCGGGGAGCTGTTTTTT. Protein: CASGPPGLAPGELFF.

The chain has TRBV5-4 and TRBJ2-5; TRBD1 matches 9 bases. CDR3 length: 15 residues. Germline V gene sequence: CDR1 SGHNT, CDR2 YYREEE (reference sequence). Germline trimming cut 3 bases from V and 7 bases from J; bases unmatched to any gene: 10. The CDR3 protein is CASSSGQGVGGTQYF. CDR3 nucleotide sequence: TGTGCCAGCAGCTCGGGACAGGGAGTTGGAGGGACCCAGTACTTC.

Points on this clone: The sample carries other DNA sequences with the same CDR3. The chain joins TRBV7-2 to TRBJ2-3; 15 bases map to TRBD2. The junction had 4 bases not matched to a gene; V was cut back by 0 bases and J by 6 bases. The CDR3 runs to 17 residues. Germline-derived CDR1 and CDR2 are SGHTA and FQGNSA. CDR3 residues: CASSLAGTSGRTDTQYF. CDR3 in DNA: TGTGCCAGCAGCTTAGCCGGGACTAGCGGGAGGACGGATACGCAGTATTTT.

The chain carries TRBV9 and TRBJ1-4; possible D gene TRBD1, 5 bases. V was clipped by 3 bases and J by 6 bases, with 18 bases between them. Germline CDR1 and CDR2: SGDLS and YYNGEE. This CDR3 spans 16 amino acids. Here the CDR3 reads CASSAHSGGADEKLFF. The CDR3 DNA sequence: TGTGCCAGCAGCGCCCACAGCGGGGGTGCCGATGAAAAACTGTTTTTT.

V usage is TRBV3-1 (or the pseudogene TRBV3-2) and J usage is TRBJ2-2; weak D call: TRBD2 (8 bases). Germline CDR1 reads LGHDT; CDR2 reads YNNKEL (reference sequence). Trimming removed 1 base at V and 4 bases at J, with 13 bases between. The CDR3 contains 16 residues. CDR3 in DNA: TGTGCCAGCAGCCAAGGACAGGGACTAGGCACCGGGGAGCTGTTTTTT. It codes for CASSQGQGLGTGELFF.

The genes are TRBV18 and TRBJ2-1; 14 bases are shared with TRBD2. The ends lost 1 base at V and 5 bases at J; junction bases unmatched: 4. Looked up from germline, CDR1 is KGHSH and CDR2 is LQKENI. The CDR3 is 17 amino acids. CDR3: CASSPRGLAGGHNEQFF. The CDR3 coding sequence is TGTGCCAGCTCACCACGTGGACTAGCGGGAGGACACAATGAGCAGTTCTTC.

V usage is TRBV5-1 and J usage is TRBJ2-5, with D perhaps matching TRBD1 (5 bases). Germline lookup yields CDR1 SGHRS and CDR2 YFSETQ. The CDR3 covers 14 residues. The V and J ends lost 0 bases and 2 bases respectively, with 8 bases between them. The chain's CDR3 is CASSLGGQQETQYF. CDR3 coding DNA: TGCGCCAGCAGCTTGGGGGGCCAGCAAGAGACCCAGTACTTC.

This chain connects TRBV6-5 to TRBJ2-3; D is ambiguous. Germline-derived CDR1 and CDR2 are MNHEY and SVGAGI. V lost 0 bases, J lost 9 bases, and 13 bases lay in between. The CDR3 loop spans 14 amino acids. The chain's CDR3 is CASSYSSESVTQYF. The CDR3 DNA sequence: TGTGCCAGCAGTTACTCGTCGGAGAGTGTCACGCAGTATTTT.

The gene calls are TRBV2 and TRBJ2-5; 12 bases are a match to TRBD2. The trim removed 6 bases at V and 7 bases at J, leaving 12 bases unmatched. Per germline, CDR1 SNHLY and CDR2 FYNNEI. The CDR3 covers 16 residues. CDR3 coding DNA: TGTGCCAGCAGGAGGGGACTAGCGGGTCGTGGGGTGACCCAGTACTTC. Its translation: CASRRGLAGRGVTQYF. Based on the CDR3 plus reference TRBV2 and TRBJ2-5, the full variable domain is EPEVTQTPSHQVTQMGQEVILRCVPISNHLYFYWYRQILGQKVEFLVSFYNNEISEKSEIFDDQFSVERPDGSNFTLKIRSTKLEDSAMYFCASRRGLAGRGVTQYFGPGTRLLVL.

This chain joins TRBV19 and TRBJ2-3, with 14 bases aligning to TRBD2. The V and J ends lost 2 bases and 4 bases, in that order; junction bases with no gene match: 11. The CDR3 is made up of 19 amino acids. Germline lookup yields CDR1 LNHDA and CDR2 SQIVND (reference sequence). The CDR3 DNA reads as TGTGCCAGTAGTATAACGACAGGGACTAGCGGGAGTCGGGCAGATACGCAGTATTTT. Its protein product is CASSITTGTSGSRADTQYF.

The rearrangement uses TRBV4-3 and TRBJ1-3; TRBD1 aligns across 12 bases. Germline V lookup: CDR1 LGHNA, CDR2 YSLEER. This CDR3 spans 16 amino acids. Losses at the gene ends were 3 bases for V and 5 bases for J; bases not matched to a gene: 5. The CDR3 loop reads CASSQGTGGLRNTIYF. The CDR3 nucleotides are TGCGCCAGCAGCCAGGGGACAGGGGGCTTAAGAAACACCATATATTTT.

The chain employs TRBV29-1 and TRBJ1-1, with D tentatively TRBD1 (5 bases). V gave up 4 bases and J gave up 1 base, with 16 bases separating them. This CDR3 region has 15 residues. Germline V gives CDR1 SQVTM, CDR2 ANQGSEA. This CDR3 reads CSVGGPREGNTEAFF. CDR3 sequence (DNA): TGCAGCGTTGGAGGGCCCAGGGAGGGGAACACTGAAGCTTTCTTT.

The chain uses TRBV7-9 and TRBJ1-2; TRBD1 matches 8 bases. From germline, CDR1 is SEHNR and CDR2 FQNEAQ (reference sequence). This CDR3 has 15 amino acids. V trimming: 6 bases; J trimming: 4 bases; junction bases outside the gene matches: 10. The CDR3 here is CASSQGASTPYGYTF. The CDR3 DNA sequence: TGTGCCAGCAGTCAGGGGGCGAGTACTCCCTATGGCTACACCTTC.

The chain joins TRBV15 to TRBJ2-1; 12 bases agree with TRBD2. With V trimmed by 1 base and J by 13 bases, 5 bases remained unmatched. The CDR3 extends over 14 amino acids. CDR1 is LNHNV, CDR2 YYDKDF, per germline (reference sequence). CDR3: CATSRALAGGEQFF. CDR3 DNA: TGTGCCACCAGCAGAGCGCTAGCGGGAGGGGAACAGTTCTTC.

The V call is TRBV5-1, the J call TRBJ2-3; tentative D call: TRBD2 (6 bases). This CDR3 is 14 amino acids long. V was trimmed by 6 bases and J by 2 bases, leaving 13 bases between them. Germline-derived CDR1 and CDR2 are SGHRS and YFSETQ. In nucleotides, the CDR3 is TGCGCCAGCACTTCGGGGCGGGACACAGATACGCAGTATTTT. Its translation: CASTSGRDTDTQYF.

V usage is TRBV11-2 and J usage is TRBJ1-1, with 7 bases matching TRBD1. J gave up 4 bases and V 4 bases, and 6 bases lay outside the gene matches. Germline CDR1 and CDR2: SGHAT and FQNNGV. The CDR3 covers 14 residues. The CDR3 nucleotides read TGTGCCAGCAGCTCAGTGACAGGGACCACTGAAGCTTTCTTT. It is translated as CASSSVTGTTEAFF.

This clone was detected only a few times. The rearrangement uses TRBV18 and TRBJ2-5, with 7 nucleotides matching TRBD1. This CDR3 contains 13 residues. Germline CDR1 and CDR2: KGHSH and LQKENI. V lost 3 bases, J lost 4 bases, and 2 bases stayed unmatched. The CDR3 here is CASSPGTAETQYF. Written as DNA, the CDR3 is TGTGCCAGCTCACCGGGGACAGCAGAGACCCAGTACTTC.

The rearrangement joins TRBV5-1 to TRBJ1-1, with a tentative D call TRBD1 (5 bases). Per the germline V gene, CDR1 is SGHRS and CDR2 is YFSETQ. V lost 0 bases to trimming and J lost 12 bases, with 12 bases between them. The CDR3 loop spans 12 amino acids. CDR3 sequence (DNA): TGCGCCAGCAGCTTGGGGGCAGGGAGGCCTTTCTTT. Its protein product is CASSLGAGRPFF.

The V gene is TRBV16, the J gene TRBJ1-1, with 7 nucleotides matching TRBD1. Per germline, CDR1 KGHSY and CDR2 FQNENV. This CDR3 contains 16 residues. Trimming took 3 bases from V and 0 from J; bases not matched to a gene: 7. CDR3 DNA sequence: TGTGCCAGCAGCCAGCAGGGACAGCTAATGAACACTGAAGCTTTCTTT. Amino acid sequence: CASSQQGQLMNTEAFF.